This T cell receptor beta chain is from a study of post-analysis software for immune sequencing data. Study conclusions and caveats: Patients had higher frequencies than controls of roughly 5 TRBV segments, including TRBV5-6, TRBV5-1 and TRBV20-1.

The CDR3 has 16 residues. Germline CDR1 is LGHDT and CDR2 is YNNKEL (reference sequence). The V end lost 1 base, the J end lost 0 bases, and 13 bases lay between the germline ends. Sequencing libraries made from TCR beta cDNA carried unique molecular identifiers. From approximately 0.95 to 9.8 million T cells, 400,000 to 550,000 cDNA molecules were obtained. TCRdb used MiXCR to reprocess the PCR reads, holding one entry per CDR3 protein. The sample shows 170,000 or so distinct CDR3 sequences, roughly 30% of them seen only once. As to this clonotype: What it binds is unknown.

The material sequenced was blood. The receptor was isolated from a girl aged 10 to 17 with multiple sclerosis. The V gene is TRBV3-1, the J gene TRBJ2-7; D gene uncertain. The CDR3 nucleotides read TGTGCCAGCAGCCAAGTAGGAAGTCACTTCTCCTACGAGCAGTACTTC. It encodes CASSQVGSHFSYEQYF.